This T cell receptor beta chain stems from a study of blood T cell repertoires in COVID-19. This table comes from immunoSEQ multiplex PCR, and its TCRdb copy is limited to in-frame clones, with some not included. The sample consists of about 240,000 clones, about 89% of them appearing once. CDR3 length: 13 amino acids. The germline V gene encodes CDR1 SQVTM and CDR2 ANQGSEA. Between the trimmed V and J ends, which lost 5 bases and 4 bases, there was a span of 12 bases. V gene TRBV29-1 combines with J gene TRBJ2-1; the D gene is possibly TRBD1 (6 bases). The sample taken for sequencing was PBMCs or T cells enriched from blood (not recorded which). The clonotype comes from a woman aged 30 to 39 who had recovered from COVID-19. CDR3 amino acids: CSVLGGSYNEQFF. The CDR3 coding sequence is TGCAGCGTTTTAGGGGGAAGTTACAATGAGCAGTTCTTC.